These 11 T cell receptor beta chains came from one sample sequenced in a study of OX40 agonist ivuxolimab in advanced cancers. To prepare the library, the immunoSEQ multiplex PCR assay was applied. TCRdb holds this immuneACCESS table with in-frame rearrangements only. Some clones are missing; in checked studies, unresolved V genes explain under half, and the rest has no known cause. The sample includes approximately 28,000 clones, with approximately 90% observed a single time. Roughly 10% of the sample belongs to the ten largest clones. Sequenced here: CD4+ or CD8+ T cells sorted from blood, sampled in a trial of the OX40 agonist ivuxolimab. The receptors stem from an adult with an advanced solid tumor such as melanoma, head and neck, liver or kidney cancer.

The chain is built from TRBV27 and TRBJ2-7; the match to TRBD2 covers 13 bases. CDR1 is MNHEY, CDR2 SMNVEV, per germline (reference sequence). This CDR3 comprises 14 residues. V shed 7 bases and J 4 bases; nucleotides not matched to a gene: 4. As DNA, the CDR3 is TGTGCCAGCACTCAACTAGCGGGAGGGTACGAGCAGTACTTC. Translating it yields CASTQLAGGYEQYF.

This sequence joins TRBV2 and TRBJ2-7; a weak D match, TRBD2 (6 bases). The germline V gene encodes CDR1 SNHLY and CDR2 FYNNEI. V shed 1 base and J shed 0 bases, with 10 bases lying between them. The CDR3 is 15 residues long. CDR3 sequence (DNA): TGTGCCAGCAGTGAAGTTTGGAGGGGCTCCTACGAGCAGTACTTC. This gives the protein CASSEVWRGSYEQYF.

The genes are TRBV2 and TRBJ2-5; TRBD2 is a possible D gene (5 bases). Germline-derived CDR1 and CDR2 are SNHLY and FYNNEI. The V gene lost 11 bases and the J gene lost 4 bases, with 11 bases spanning the gap. The CDR3 is 11 amino acids. The CDR3 DNA reads TGTGCCGGAGCAGGAGGAGAGACCCAGTACTTC. This translates into CAGAGGETQYF.

The J gene is TRBJ2-3, the V gene TRBV7-9; 7 bases map to TRBD1. With 1 base clipped from V and 3 bases from J, the junction kept 4 bases outside the gene matches. The CDR3 is made up of 15 amino acids. Germline V lookup: CDR1 SEHNR, CDR2 FQNEAQ (reference sequence). The CDR3 region is CASSLGQGRTDTQYF. For the CDR3, the DNA is TGTGCCAGCAGCTTAGGACAGGGAAGAACAGATACGCAGTATTTT. Drawing the rest from reference TRBV7-9 and TRBJ2-3, the complete variable domain is DTGVSQNPRHKITKRGQNVTFRCDPISEHNRLYWYRQTLGQGPEFLTYFQNEAQLEKSRLLSDRFSAERPKGSFSTLEIQRTEQGDSAMYLCASSLGQGRTDTQYFGPGTRLTVL.

The rearrangement joins TRBV5-1 to TRBJ2-7; no definite D call. The ends were cut back, 0 bases at V and 3 bases at J, with 10 bases in the middle. This CDR3 spans 14 amino acids. Germline V CDR1 and CDR2: SGHRS, YFSETQ. CDR3 residues: CASSLGPNFYEQYF. The CDR3 coding sequence is TGCGCCAGCAGCTTGGGACCGAATTTCTACGAGCAGTACTTC. Full variable domain (remainder filled in from reference TRBV5-1 and TRBJ2-7): KAGVTQTPRYLIKTRGQQVTLSCSPISGHRSVSWYQQTPGQGLQFLFEYFSETQRNKGNFPGRFSGRQFSNSRSEMNVSTLELGDSALYLCASSLGPNFYEQYFGPGTRLTVT.

This chain connects TRBV6-5 to TRBJ1-4; tentatively, D is TRBD1 (5 bases). CDR1 is MNHEY and CDR2 is SVGAGI in the germline V gene. The V end was cut by 2 bases, the J end by 8 bases, with 9 bases between. The CDR3 contains 13 residues. Here the CDR3 reads CASSYGAHEKLFF. In nucleotides, the CDR3 is TGTGCCAGCAGTTACGGGGCCCACGAAAAACTGTTTTTT.

In DNA form, the CDR3 reads TGTGCCAGCAGCCAGCAGCTCGGTGCTGAGGGAAGGAACTATGGCTACACCTTC. It translates to CASSQQLGAEGRNYGYTF. The gene calls are TRBV11-2 and TRBJ1-2; D remains ambiguous. V lost 5 bases, J lost 2 bases, and 24 bases lay in between. This CDR3 is 18 amino acids long. Germline CDR1 reads SGHAT; CDR2 reads FQNNGV.

This sequence joins TRBV11-2 and TRBJ2-2; D remains unclear. The CDR3 is 14 residues long. Trimming cost V 5 bases and J 6 bases, with 13 bases left between them. Germline V gives CDR1 SGHAT, CDR2 FQNNGV. CDR3 region: CASSPVGSAGELFF. In DNA form, the CDR3 reads TGTGCCAGCAGCCCCGTAGGCAGCGCCGGGGAGCTGTTTTTT.

The chain employs TRBV7-6 and TRBJ1-4, with 11 bases that match TRBD1. CDR1 is SGHVS and CDR2 is FNYEAQ in the germline V gene. The CDR3 has 15 amino acids. Trimming removed 1 base from V and 6 bases from J; junction bases left unmatched: 1. The DNA for the CDR3 is TGTGCCAGCAGCTTAGGGGGACAGGGGGATGAAAAACTGTTTTTT. Encoded protein: CASSLGGQGDEKLFF. Combining the CDR3 with reference TRBV7-6 and TRBJ1-4 gives the whole variable domain GAGVSQSPRYKVTKRGQDVALRCDPISGHVSLYWYRQALGQGPEFLTYFNYEAQQDKSGLPNDRFSAERPEGSISTLTIQRTEQRDSAMYRCASSLGGQGDEKLFFGSGTQLSVL.

The rearrangement joins TRBV27 to TRBJ1-5; D gene ambiguous. V gave up 3 bases and J gave up 3 bases, with 9 bases separating them. Germline V gives CDR1 MNHEY, CDR2 SMNVEV (reference sequence). CDR3 length: 14 amino acids. The CDR3 is CASSFSGVNQPQHF. The CDR3 nucleotides read TGTGCCAGCAGTTTTTCTGGGGTCAATCAGCCCCAGCATTTT.

The chain couples TRBV19 to TRBJ2-1; D perhaps matches TRBD1 (5 bases). CDR3 length equals 15 residues. Trimming pared 1 base from V and 2 bases from J, leaving 9 bases between. Per germline, CDR1 LNHDA and CDR2 SQIVND (reference sequence). The CDR3 bases are TGTGCCAGTAGTATAGTAGGACACCCCTACAATGAGCAGTTCTTC. Its protein is CASSIVGHPYNEQFF. Based on the CDR3 plus reference TRBV19 and TRBJ2-1, the full variable domain is DGGITQSPKYLFRKEGQNVTLSCEQNLNHDAMYWYRQDPGQGLRLIYYSQIVNDFQKGDIAEGYSVSREKKESFPLTVTSAQKNPTAFYLCASSIVGHPYNEQFFGPGTRLTVL.